These 8 T cell receptor beta chains came from one sample sequenced in a study of blood T cells in healthy people across ages. Combining a sample-barcoded 5' primer with a J-beta primer mix, a second PCR ran for roughly 7 to 12 cycles. From the 5' RACE reads, TCRdb called clonotypes with MiXCR, one entry per CDR3 protein. The table has about 1.4 million distinct CDR3 sequences, around 59% seen once. The sequencing input was blood. The receptor source for this set is a man aged 18 to 29 in good health.

The chain links TRBV6-6 to TRBJ2-3, with D unclear. This CDR3 has 13 residues. In germline, CDR1 is MNHNY, CDR2 SVGAGI (reference sequence). Between the trimmed V and J ends, which lost 6 bases and 6 bases, there was a span of 13 bases. This CDR3 reads CASSSDRVDTQYF. The CDR3 DNA reads as TGTGCCAGCAGCTCTGATAGGGTCGATACGCAGTATTTT.

The rearrangement joins TRBV4-1 to TRBJ1-6; no clear D. This CDR3 is 15 amino acids long. The germline gives CDR1 MGHRA, CDR2 YSYEKL. Trimming took off 2 bases at V and 5 bases at J, with 10 bases between the two ends. The CDR3 loop is CASSQSARNNSPLHF. In DNA form, the CDR3 reads TGCGCCAGCAGCCAAAGCGCGCGTAATAATTCACCCCTCCACTTT.

The chain is built from TRBV7-6 and TRBJ2-1; possibly TRBD2 for D (7 bases). The CDR3 is 19 amino acids. V was clipped by 4 bases and J by 1 base, with 23 bases between them. Germline V lookup: CDR1 SGHVS, CDR2 FNYEAQ. The CDR3 DNA reads as TGTGCCAGCAGCTCCCGGGGAGGGGGACCCTCGAAGTCCTACAATGAGCAGTTCTTC. It specifies CASSSRGGGPSKSYNEQFF.

V and J are TRBV29-1 and TRBJ2-3, with 7 bases lining up with TRBD1. This CDR3 has 16 residues. Trimming at V came to 7 bases and at J to 0 bases, leaving 13 bases not matched to a gene. Germline values: CDR1 SQVTM, CDR2 ANQGSEA. CDR3 bases: TGCAGCGCCTTGGGACAGTTCACTTCTAGCACAGATACGCAGTATTTT. Residues: CSALGQFTSSTDTQYF.

V is TRBV24-1 and J is TRBJ2-3; D is unresolved. The CDR3 covers 14 residues. The germline V and J ends were trimmed by 6 bases and 4 bases, with 13 bases remaining between them. The germline V gene encodes CDR1 KGHDR and CDR2 SFDVKD. CDR3 sequence: CATSTLSRPDTQYF. DNA for the CDR3: TGTGCCACCAGTACCCTAAGCCGGCCAGATACGCAGTATTTT.

J is TRBJ2-1 and V is TRBV7-2; D gene unclear. Germline V gene lookup returns CDR1 SGHTA and CDR2 FQGNSA. The CDR3 runs 13 residues. V was clipped by 3 bases and J by 5 bases, with 8 bases between them. CDR3 bases: TGTGCCAGCAGCTTCGGTTGGAACAATGAGCAGTTCTTC. It is translated as CASSFGWNNEQFF.

V usage is TRBV2 and J usage is TRBJ2-1; 10 nucleotides line up with TRBD2. In germline, CDR1 is SNHLY, CDR2 FYNNEI. CDR3 length: 15 residues. V shed 7 bases, J shed 2 bases, and the junction held 5 bases outside the gene matches. This CDR3 reads CASKVAGGAYNEQFF. The CDR3 DNA follows: TGTGCCAGCAAGGTAGCGGGAGGTGCCTACAATGAGCAGTTCTTC.

V usage is TRBV7-9 and J usage is TRBJ2-1; 9 positions match TRBD1. Germline CDR1 is SEHNR and CDR2 is FQNEAQ (reference sequence). The CDR3 loop spans 15 amino acids. With 5 bases clipped from V and 8 bases from J, the junction kept 10 bases outside the gene matches. This chain's CDR3 is CASSLTGGGLDEQFF. The CDR3 DNA is TGTGCCAGCAGCCTGACAGGGGGTGGGTTGGATGAGCAGTTCTTC.